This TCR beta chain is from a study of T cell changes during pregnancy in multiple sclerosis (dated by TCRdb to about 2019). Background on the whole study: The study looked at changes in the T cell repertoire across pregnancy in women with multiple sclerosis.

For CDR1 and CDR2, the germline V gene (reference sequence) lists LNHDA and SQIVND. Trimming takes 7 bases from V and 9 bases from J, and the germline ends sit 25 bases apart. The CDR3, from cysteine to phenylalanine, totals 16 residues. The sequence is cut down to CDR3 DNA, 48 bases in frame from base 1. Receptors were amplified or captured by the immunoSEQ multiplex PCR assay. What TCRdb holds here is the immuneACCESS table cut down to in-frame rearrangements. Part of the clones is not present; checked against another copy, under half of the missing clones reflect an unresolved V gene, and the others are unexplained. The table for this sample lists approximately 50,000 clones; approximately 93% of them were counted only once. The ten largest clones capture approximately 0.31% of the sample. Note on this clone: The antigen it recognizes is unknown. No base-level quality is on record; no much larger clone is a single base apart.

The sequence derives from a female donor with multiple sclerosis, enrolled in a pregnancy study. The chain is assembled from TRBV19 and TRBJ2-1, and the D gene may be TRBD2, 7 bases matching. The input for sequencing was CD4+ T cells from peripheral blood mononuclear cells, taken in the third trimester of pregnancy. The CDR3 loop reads CASKDPGGPSHGEQFF. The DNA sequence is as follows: TGTGCCAGTAAGGACCCCGGGGGGCCTAGCCACGGTGAGCAGTTCTTC.